The source of this T cell receptor beta chain is a study of early T cells in non-severe SARS-CoV-2 infection. Study-level information: Sequencing of bulk RNA from unsorted whole blood was done, without chain pairing. Study-level results: Matching against VDJdb likely underestimated virus-specific expansions, favoring anti-spike CD8.

From germline, CDR1 is SGHRS and CDR2 YFSETQ. Trimming shortened V by 4 bases and J by 12 bases, and 26 bases separated the two germline ends. CDR3 length: 16 amino acids. Comments on this clonotype: As yet, its antigen is unknown.

Researchers attached unique molecular identifiers to individual cDNA molecules. TCRdb re-analysed the 5' RACE reads in MiXCR, keeping a single row per CDR3 protein. The sample comprises around 110,000 distinct CDR3 sequences, over 8.5% of which are singletons, and approximately 8.1% rests with the top ten. This TCR was recovered from an adult who was a healthcare worker with PCR-confirmed SARS-CoV-2 infection or an uninfected control (not recorded which). The specimen sequenced was whole blood. The chain uses TRBV5-1 and TRBJ2-1; tentative D call: TRBD2 (6 bases). The CDR3 is CASSPDTSFGLGVQFF. CDR3 DNA sequence: TGCGCCAGCAGCCCCGATACTAGCTTTGGTCTGGGTGTGCAGTTCTTC.